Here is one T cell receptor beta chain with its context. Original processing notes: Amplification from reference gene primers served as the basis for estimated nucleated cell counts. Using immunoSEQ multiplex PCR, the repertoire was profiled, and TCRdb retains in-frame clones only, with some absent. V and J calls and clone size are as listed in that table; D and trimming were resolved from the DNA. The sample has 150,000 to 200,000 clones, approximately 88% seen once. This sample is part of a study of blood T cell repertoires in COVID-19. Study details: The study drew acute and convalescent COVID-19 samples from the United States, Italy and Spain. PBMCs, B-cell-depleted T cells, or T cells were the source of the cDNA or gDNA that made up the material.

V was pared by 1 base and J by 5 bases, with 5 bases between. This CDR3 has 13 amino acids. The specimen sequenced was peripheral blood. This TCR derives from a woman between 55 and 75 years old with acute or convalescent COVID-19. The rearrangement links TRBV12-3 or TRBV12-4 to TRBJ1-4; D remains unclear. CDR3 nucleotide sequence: TGTGCCAGCAGTTTAGTTATCAATGAAAAACTGTTTTTT. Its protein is CASSLVINEKLFF.